Below, 20 T cell receptor beta chains from the same sample are listed, as sequenced in a study of cytomegalovirus exposure and HLA in healthy donors. Both 60 Vbeta primers and 13 Jbeta primers went into the PCR. The protocol was immunoSEQ multiplex PCR, while the TCRdb copy is restricted to in-frame clones and leaves out a portion. The sample contains about 120,000 clones, 75% to 90% of which appear only once. The sample comprised PBMCs. The receptors come from a female donor in good health and CMV-seropositive.

V usage is TRBV6-5 and J usage is TRBJ1-5; 9 nucleotides line up with TRBD1. Germline V CDR1 and CDR2: MNHEY, SVGAGI. The ends lost 2 bases at V and 6 bases at J; junction bases unmatched: 2. This CDR3 region has 14 residues. CDR3 loop: CASSYRDRAQPQHF. CDR3 nucleotides: TGTGCCAGCAGTTACAGGGACAGGGCTCAGCCCCAGCATTTT.

This chain connects TRBV28 to TRBJ1-2; 7 bases are a match to TRBD1. V lost 2 bases and J lost 5; bases outside the gene matches: 2. The CDR3 length is 13 residues. The germline gives CDR1 MDHEN, CDR2 SYDVKM. The CDR3 here is CASSLDREYGYTF. The CDR3 region has the DNA TGTGCCAGCAGTTTAGACAGGGAGTATGGCTACACCTTC.

This clone was seen more than once but under ten times. The chain carries TRBV25-1 and TRBJ1-2; 9 nucleotides agree with TRBD1. The CDR3 covers 16 residues. The germline CDR1 and CDR2 sequences are MGHDK and SYGVNS. The ends lost 0 bases at V and 8 bases at J; junction bases unmatched: 10. CDR3 region: CASSEYYRGQGGGYTF. The CDR3 DNA sequence: TGTGCCAGCAGTGAATATTACCGGGGACAGGGAGGCGGCTACACCTTC.

The chain joins TRBV19 to TRBJ2-5; 9 positions match TRBD2. The CDR3 covers 14 residues. Germline V CDR1 and CDR2: LNHDA, SQIVND (reference sequence). Trimming took 7 bases from V and 5 from J; bases not matched to a gene: 8. The CDR3 region has the DNA TGTGCCAGTACCCCGCGGGGGGGCCTGGAGACCCAGTACTTC. Its protein product is CASTPRGGLETQYF.

The rearrangement uses TRBV7-2 and TRBJ2-2, with TRBD1 matching 7 bases. V trimming: 5 bases; J trimming: 3 bases; junction bases outside the gene matches: 3. Germline assignment: CDR1 SGHTA and CDR2 FQGNSA. The length of the CDR3 is 14 residues. The CDR3 DNA follows: TGTGCCAGCAGCCGAAGGGGGCACACCGGGGAGCTGTTTTTT. Its translation is CASSRRGHTGELFF.

In nucleotides, the CDR3 is TGTGCCAGCTCGACCAGGGGAGCAGATACGCAGTATTTT. It translates to CASSTRGADTQYF. V and J are TRBV2 and TRBJ2-3, with D possibly being TRBD1 (6 bases). Germline CDR1 and CDR2: SNHLY and FYNNEI. CDR3 size: 13 residues. Trimming removed 8 bases from V and 4 bases from J, with 13 bases in between.

The J gene is TRBJ1-1, the V gene TRBV4-2, with D perhaps TRBD1 (6 bases). Deletions cut 2 bases from V and 4 bases from J, with 20 bases between. From germline, CDR1 is LGHNA and CDR2 YNFKEQ. This CDR3 is built from 17 residues. The DNA of the CDR3 is TGTGCCAGCAGCCAAATATTATCTCAGGGGTGGGGCACTGAAGCTTTCTTT. Amino acid sequence: CASSQILSQGWGTEAFF.

This clone was recorded only once. The chain links TRBV5-5 to TRBJ1-1; D may be TRBD1 (5 bases). Germline V gene sequence: CDR1 SGHKS, CDR2 YYEKEE (reference sequence). The CDR3 contains 13 residues. Trimming stripped 4 bases from V and 5 bases from J, with 12 bases between. CDR3 residues: CASSLGGDTEAFF. CDR3 nucleotides: TGTGCCAGCAGCCTGGGGGGAGATACTGAAGCTTTCTTT.

The chain combines TRBV7-9 with TRBJ1-2; D is possibly TRBD1 (5 bases). The germline V gene encodes CDR1 SEHNR and CDR2 FQNEAQ (reference sequence). There are 14 residues in the CDR3. Trimming cost V 0 bases and J 10 bases, with 15 bases left between them. The CDR3 here is CASSLARGEVVYTF. The CDR3 DNA follows: TGTGCCAGCAGCTTAGCGCGGGGGGAGGTCGTCTACACCTTC.

The rearrangement links TRBV28 to TRBJ1-1; 7 bases map to TRBD1. Looked up from germline, CDR1 is MDHEN and CDR2 is SYDVKM. The CDR3 has 15 residues. Germline trimming cut 2 bases from V and 6 bases from J; bases unmatched to any gene: 9. CDR3 region: CASSLPGTAAAEAFF. The CDR3 DNA reads TGTGCCAGCAGTTTACCTGGGACAGCTGCCGCTGAAGCTTTCTTT.

The chain carries TRBV21-1 and TRBJ1-1; the table's D call TRBD1 went unverified against the DNA. TRBV21-1 is marked as a pseudogene. The CDR3 is 15 amino acids. In DNA, the CDR3 is TGTGCCAGCAGCACAAGACAGGGCCCGGGAACTGAAGCTTTCTTT. This codes for CASSTRQGPGTEAFF.

V is TRBV19 and J is TRBJ1-2; possibly TRBD1 for D (5 bases). The CDR3 is 13 residues long. Trimming took 5 bases from V and 4 from J, leaving 11 bases between them. Germline CDR1 reads LNHDA; CDR2 reads SQIVND (reference sequence). In DNA form, the CDR3 reads TGTGCCAGTAGTTTCTCGACAGCCTATGGCTACACCTTC. Residues: CASSFSTAYGYTF. Together with reference TRBV19 and TRBJ1-2, the CDR3 gives the full variable domain: DGGITQSPKYLFRKEGQNVTLSCEQNLNHDAMYWYRQDPGQGLRLIYYSQIVNDFQKGDIAEGYSVSREKKESFPLTVTSAQKNPTAFYLCASSFSTAYGYTFGSGTRLTVV.

The chain joins TRBV29-1 to TRBJ2-2; TRBD2 is a possible D gene (7 bases). Germline V gene data show CDR1 as SQVTM and CDR2 as ANQGSEA. This CDR3 spans 15 amino acids. The CDR3 region is CSVEGGELSTGELFF. DNA for the CDR3: TGCAGTGTAGAGGGGGGGGAACTTTCCACCGGGGAGCTGTTTTTT.

CDR3 sequence reads: CASSSGSYEQYF. The CDR3 bases are TGTGCCAGCAGCTCGGGGTCCTACGAGCAGTACTTC. The gene calls are TRBV11-3 and TRBJ2-7; D possibly corresponds to TRBD2 (5 bases). The V gene's germline CDR1 is SGHNT and CDR2 YENEEA. The CDR3 loop spans 12 amino acids. V was cut by 4 bases and J by 1 base, with 5 bases left in between.

The gene calls are TRBV7-2 and TRBJ1-2; D may be TRBD1 (5 bases). The CDR3 extends over 14 amino acids. CDR1 is SGHTA and CDR2 is FQGNSA in the germline V gene. The V gene lost 4 bases and the J gene lost 4 bases, with 13 bases spanning the gap. The CDR3 here is CASSSFTGSYGYTF. CDR3 nucleotides: TGTGCCAGCAGCTCATTTACAGGCTCCTATGGCTACACCTTC.

The table lists this clone with a count of one. The rearrangement joins TRBV7-2 to TRBJ1-1, with D perhaps TRBD1 (6 bases). This CDR3 comprises 14 residues. Germline V gene lookup returns CDR1 SGHTA and CDR2 FQGNSA. The germline V and J ends were trimmed by 5 bases and 1 base, with 11 bases remaining between them. The CDR3 protein is CASSPGHRNTEAFF. Here the CDR3 DNA reads TGTGCCAGCAGCCCGGGACACCGGAACACTGAAGCTTTCTTT.

V is TRBV5-1 and J is TRBJ2-1; 8 bases agree with TRBD1. The CDR3 runs 15 residues. Per germline, CDR1 SGHRS and CDR2 YFSETQ. The V and J ends lost 0 bases and 8 bases, in that order; junction bases with no gene match: 7. The CDR3 nucleotides read TGCGCCAGCAGCTTGGGGGGGACAGGCCGAGATGAGCAGTTCTTC. Amino acid sequence: CASSLGGTGRDEQFF.

This clone was observed once. J is TRBJ1-3 and V is TRBV2; D possibly corresponds to TRBD1 (5 bases). Germline V gene sequence: CDR1 SNHLY, CDR2 FYNNEI. The CDR3 has 14 amino acids. The V end lost 8 bases, the J end lost 2 bases, and 13 bases lay between the germline ends. This CDR3 is CASEKTDTGNTIYF. The DNA of the CDR3 is TGTGCCAGCGAAAAGACAGATACTGGAAACACCATATATTTT.

This clone came up once. This chain joins TRBV6-5 and TRBJ1-4, with a possible D match to TRBD1 (5 bases). This CDR3 has 15 residues. V dropped 2 bases and J dropped 6 bases, with 13 bases sitting between them. Germline loops: CDR1 MNHEY, CDR2 SVGAGI. The CDR3 nucleotides read TGTGCCAGCAGTTACAGGACACAGACGTATGAAAAACTGTTTTTT. This gives the protein CASSYRTQTYEKLFF.

This clone is a singleton in its sample. The V gene is TRBV11-3, the J gene TRBJ2-1; 10 bases align to TRBD2. The CDR3 extends over 14 amino acids. V lost 10 bases to trimming and J lost 5 bases; unmatched junction nucleotides: 8. Germline loops: CDR1 SGHNT, CDR2 YENEEA. The DNA of the CDR3 is TGTGCCACCCAGGACGGACTAGCGGACAATGAGCAGTTCTTC. Its protein product is CATQDGLADNEQFF.